This T cell receptor beta chain was sequenced in a study of blood T cell repertoires in COVID-19. Sequencing was performed with immunoSEQ multiplex PCR; in TCRdb, only in-frame clones are kept and a portion is missing. The repertoire has some 64,000 clones, approximately 80% of them found once; the top ten carry about 20%. The CDR3 covers 14 residues. V was trimmed by 2 bases and J by 5 bases, leaving 10 bases between them. The germline V gene encodes CDR1 SEHNR and CDR2 FQNEAQ (reference sequence). The sequencing sample was made of peripheral blood. The chain has TRBV7-9 and TRBJ2-1, with no clear D. This sequence originates from an older man with active or convalescent COVID-19. The CDR3 spells CASSLLLGNNEQFF. DNA of the CDR3: TGTGCCAGCAGCTTATTATTGGGCAACAATGAGCAGTTCTTC. The full variable domain, its missing parts supplied by reference TRBV7-9 and TRBJ2-1, is DTGVSQNPRHKITKRGQNVTFRCDPISEHNRLYWYRQTLGQGPEFLTYFQNEAQLEKSRLLSDRFSAERPKGSFSTLEIQRTEQGDSAMYLCASSLLLGNNEQFFGPGTRLTVL.